This T cell receptor beta chain was identified during a study of T cell clones after liver transplantation. Background on the study: Immunosuppression withdrawal was tried within 2 years after liver transplantation in this trial. Apart from a few HCV-positive recipients, transplants were for non-autoimmune, non-viral reasons. Draws occurred before transplant, before withdrawal, and after complete or failed withdrawal.

Note on this clone: Its antigen remains unknown.

Study-level results: In two subjects, few donor cells limited the measurable donor-reactive repertoire.

After removal of 5 bases from V and 6 bases from J, the junction contained 6 bases not matched to a gene. The CDR3 is 13 residues long. CDR1 is SGHAT, CDR2 FQNNGV, per germline. TCRdb's copy holds only in-frame clones and misses some; the assay was immunoSEQ multiplex PCR. The repertoire holds about 74,000 clones, with about four fifths as singletons. Sequencing was performed on CD4+ T cells from blood, taken before liver transplant. This receptor was taken from a human donor who received a liver transplant. This chain links TRBV11-2 with TRBJ1-1; 7 bases are a match to TRBD1. The CDR3 DNA reads TGTGCCAGCAGCCGTCAGACAGGGTCTGAAGCTTTCTTT. As protein: CASSRQTGSEAFF.